The present entry profiles one T cell receptor (beta chain) with its context. Sequencing used immunoSEQ multiplex PCR; TCRdb keeps in-frame clones, though not all of them. The table lists roughly 150,000 clones, approximately 86% of them singletons, with roughly 8.8% in the top ten. The sample is drawn from a study of blood T cell repertoires in COVID-19. The CDR3 totals 16 residues. V dropped 4 bases and J dropped 0 bases, with 13 bases sitting between them. Germline values: CDR1 SGHRS, CDR2 YFSETQ. Source material: peripheral blood. This chain links TRBV5-1 with TRBJ2-2, with D possibly TRBD1 on 5 matching bases. The source of this sequence is an elderly woman with COVID-19, enrolled during active disease. CDR3 in DNA: TGCGCCAGCAGCGTGACAGCCGAGGCGAACACCGGGGAGCTGTTTTTT. It translates to CASSVTAEANTGELFF.